The rows below give T cell receptor beta chains drawn from one sample of a study of T cell clusters in autoimmune cytopenias. TCRdb reworked the multiplex PCR reads into one entry per CDR3 protein, no DNA. This table lists about 5,000 distinct CDR3 sequences. The sample also formed part of further work on T cell repertoires in aging, cancer and after chemotherapy.

The sequenced sample was peripheral blood. These receptors were taken from a human donor in good health. The CDR3 runs from the conserved cysteine through the conserved F or W. Expanded clones are given a class, and other clones once, few, many or no size at all.

cdr3_length: 14; v_call: TRBV6-1; clone_size: medium-sized; j_call: TRBJ2-1; cdr3_aa: CASSWTGENNEQFF
cdr3_length: 15; v_call: TRBV28; clone_size: medium-sized; j_call: TRBJ1-4; cdr3_aa: CASRLTVATNEKLFF
cdr3_length: 13; v_call: TRBV28; clone_size: -; j_call: TRBJ1-2; cdr3_aa: CASSFRSTGGYTF
cdr3_length: 12; v_call: TRBV6-6; clone_size: medium-sized; j_call: TRBJ1-2; cdr3_aa: CASRARNYGYTF
cdr3_length: 17; v_call: TRBV20-1; clone_size: -; j_call: TRBJ2-5; cdr3_aa: CSASSPGQGALGETQYF
cdr3_length: 13; v_call: TRBV7-2; clone_size: -; j_call: TRBJ2-7; cdr3_aa: CASSPPGAYEQYF
cdr3_length: 16; v_call: TRBV20-1; clone_size: -; j_call: TRBJ2-1; cdr3_aa: CSARVASGGTDNEQFF
cdr3_length: 12; v_call: TRBV24-1; clone_size: -; j_call: TRBJ1-2; cdr3_aa: CATSDLYYGYTF
cdr3_length: 16; v_call: TRBV6-6; clone_size: medium-sized; j_call: TRBJ1-1; cdr3_aa: CASSTQQGARNTEAFF
cdr3_length: 13; v_call: TRBV27; clone_size: medium-sized; j_call: TRBJ1-2; cdr3_aa: CASSWEGSYGYTF
cdr3_length: 16; v_call: TRBV11-1; clone_size: medium-sized; j_call: TRBJ1-4; cdr3_aa: CASSSTHRGANEKLFF
cdr3_length: 17; v_call: TRBV30; clone_size: medium-sized; j_call: TRBJ2-1; cdr3_aa: CAWSAYHILGENNEQFF
cdr3_length: 12; v_call: TRBV19; clone_size: medium-sized; j_call: TRBJ1-5; cdr3_aa: CASSIDWGPQHF
cdr3_length: 14; v_call: TRBV7-9; clone_size: -; j_call: TRBJ2-2; cdr3_aa: CASSRETMTGELFF
cdr3_length: 14; v_call: TRBV12-3/TRBV12-4; clone_size: medium-sized; j_call: TRBJ1-1; cdr3_aa: CASSLQAHRTEAFF
cdr3_length: 16; v_call: TRBV10-3; clone_size: -; j_call: TRBJ1-4; cdr3_aa: CAISPSGGGKNEKLFF
cdr3_length: 14; v_call: TRBV6-1; clone_size: -; j_call: TRBJ2-7; cdr3_aa: CASRDGLGRYEQYF
cdr3_length: 18; v_call: TRBV15; clone_size: medium-sized; j_call: TRBJ2-1; cdr3_aa: CATSPSLGTSGRGVGQFF
cdr3_length: 13; v_call: TRBV10-3; clone_size: -; j_call: TRBJ1-1; cdr3_aa: CAISGREGTEAFF
cdr3_length: 13; v_call: TRBV20-1; clone_size: -; j_call: TRBJ2-2; cdr3_aa: CSARKPNTGELFF
cdr3_length: 15; v_call: TRBV27; clone_size: medium-sized; j_call: TRBJ2-3; cdr3_aa: CASSEIRDPADTQYF
cdr3_length: 15; v_call: TRBV6-6; clone_size: -; j_call: TRBJ1-5; cdr3_aa: CASSWTGAQDQPQHF
cdr3_length: 13; v_call: TRBV10-3; clone_size: -; j_call: TRBJ1-3; cdr3_aa: CATRQDSGNTIYF
cdr3_length: 14; v_call: TRBV20-1; clone_size: -; j_call: TRBJ1-1; cdr3_aa: CSARDGDSNTEAFF
cdr3_length: 14; v_call: TRBV20-1; clone_size: -; j_call: TRBJ2-2; cdr3_aa: CSANRQLITGELFF
cdr3_length: 13; v_call: TRBV5-4; clone_size: medium-sized; j_call: TRBJ2-7; cdr3_aa: CASSFRPLEEQYF
cdr3_length: 12; v_call: TRBV2; clone_size: -; j_call: TRBJ2-3; cdr3_aa: CASRRSTDTQYF
cdr3_length: 12; v_call: TRBV28; clone_size: -; j_call: TRBJ1-2; cdr3_aa: CASRGGVGGYTF
cdr3_length: 12; v_call: TRBV29-1; clone_size: medium-sized; j_call: TRBJ2-7; cdr3_aa: CSVRLGYNEQYF
cdr3_length: 18; v_call: TRBV5-4; clone_size: medium-sized; j_call: TRBJ2-1; cdr3_aa: CASSSGTSGVSSYNEQFF
cdr3_length: 17; v_call: TRBV11-2; clone_size: -; j_call: TRBJ1-2; cdr3_aa: CASSSYRGQGSNYGYTF
cdr3_length: 15; v_call: TRBV6-5; clone_size: medium-sized; j_call: TRBJ2-7; cdr3_aa: CASTQVGLAGSEQYF
cdr3_length: 13; v_call: TRBV6-5; clone_size: -; j_call: TRBJ2-1; cdr3_aa: CASSIAGDNEQFF
cdr3_length: 11; v_call: TRBV29-1; clone_size: medium-sized; j_call: TRBJ1-2; cdr3_aa: CSVVVTGGYTF
cdr3_length: 13; v_call: TRBV6-4; clone_size: -; j_call: TRBJ1-1; cdr3_aa: CASSFGEGAEAFF
cdr3_length: 15; v_call: TRBV6-5; clone_size: medium-sized; j_call: TRBJ2-7; cdr3_aa: CASSSPGLANYEQYF
cdr3_length: 15; v_call: TRBV5-1; clone_size: -; j_call: TRBJ2-1; cdr3_aa: CASSLELAGGNEQFF
cdr3_length: 13; v_call: TRBV12-3/TRBV12-4; clone_size: -; j_call: TRBJ2-5; cdr3_aa: CASSLDQGETQYF
cdr3_length: 13; v_call: TRBV12-3/TRBV12-4; clone_size: medium-sized; j_call: TRBJ1-2; cdr3_aa: CASTPQGDYGYTF
cdr3_length: 14; v_call: TRBV12-3/TRBV12-4; clone_size: -; j_call: TRBJ1-4; cdr3_aa: CASSLQQISEKLFF
cdr3_length: 14; v_call: TRBV19; clone_size: medium-sized; j_call: TRBJ2-7; cdr3_aa: CASSLGQFDYEQYF
cdr3_length: 15; v_call: TRBV27; clone_size: medium-sized; j_call: TRBJ1-2; cdr3_aa: CASSRGRGLGYGYTF
cdr3_length: 14; v_call: TRBV10-3; clone_size: -; j_call: TRBJ1-2; cdr3_aa: CAIRDGTDFYGYTF
cdr3_length: 18; v_call: TRBV6-1; clone_size: -; j_call: TRBJ1-1; cdr3_aa: CASSDLTFIQRRNTEAFF
cdr3_length: 15; v_call: TRBV18; clone_size: medium-sized; j_call: TRBJ1-4; cdr3_aa: CASLRTGGTYEKLFF
cdr3_length: 12; v_call: TRBV19; clone_size: medium-sized; j_call: TRBJ2-7; cdr3_aa: CASTSGSYEQYF
cdr3_length: 17; v_call: TRBV6-2/TRBV6-3; clone_size: -; j_call: TRBJ2-5; cdr3_aa: CASSYPGTSGVRETQYF
cdr3_length: 11; v_call: TRBV30; clone_size: -; j_call: TRBJ2-5; cdr3_aa: CAWSVGETQYF
cdr3_length: 15; v_call: TRBV20-1; clone_size: -; j_call: TRBJ2-7; cdr3_aa: CSATSAAGVRNEQYF
cdr3_length: 13; v_call: TRBV27; clone_size: -; j_call: TRBJ1-1; cdr3_aa: CASSGVMNTEAFF
cdr3_length: 15; v_call: TRBV5-1; clone_size: -; j_call: TRBJ2-7; cdr3_aa: CASSLGPGPTYEQYF
cdr3_length: 14; v_call: TRBV30; clone_size: medium-sized; j_call: TRBJ1-6; cdr3_aa: CAWRGVPSNSPLHF
cdr3_length: 15; v_call: TRBV6-2/TRBV6-3; clone_size: medium-sized; j_call: TRBJ2-1; cdr3_aa: CASSPDGSSYNEQFF